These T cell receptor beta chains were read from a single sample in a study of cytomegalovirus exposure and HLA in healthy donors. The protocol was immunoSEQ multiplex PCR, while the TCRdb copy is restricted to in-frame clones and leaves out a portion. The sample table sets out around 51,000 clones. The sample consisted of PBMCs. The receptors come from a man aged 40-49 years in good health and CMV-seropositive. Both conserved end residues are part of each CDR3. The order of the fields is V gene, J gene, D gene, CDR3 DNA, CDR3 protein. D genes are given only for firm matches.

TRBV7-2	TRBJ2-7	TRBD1	TGTGCCAGCAGCTTAATCGGGACAGGGGGCGAGCAGTACTTC	CASSLIGTGGEQYF
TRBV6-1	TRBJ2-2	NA	TGTGCCAGCAGCGTTAGCTCGGCCGGGGAGCTGTTTTTT	CASSVSSAGELFF
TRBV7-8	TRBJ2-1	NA	TGTGCCAGCAGCTTAGGCCAGACTTATCCAAGAGGTTACAATGAGCAGTTCTTC	CASSLGQTYPRGYNEQFF
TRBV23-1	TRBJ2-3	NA	TGCGCCAGCAGTCAATTGACGGGACACAGTTCCCCCCCAGATACGCAGTATTTT	CASSQLTGHSSPPDTQYF
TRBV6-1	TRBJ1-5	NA	TGTGCCAGCAGTTCGGCAGGGACTTACCAGCCCCAGCATTTT	CASSSAGTYQPQHF
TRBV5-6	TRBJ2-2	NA	TGTGCCAGCAGCTCCCCGGACAGAAGCCGGGAGCTGTTTTTT	CASSSPDRSRELFF
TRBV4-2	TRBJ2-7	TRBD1	TGTGCCAGCAGCCAAGGCCAGGGGGATTACGAGCAGTACTTC	CASSQGQGDYEQYF
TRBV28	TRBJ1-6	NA	TGTGCCAGCAGCCCCGCCGGGGAGGGTTCACCCCTCCACTTT	CASSPAGEGSPLHF
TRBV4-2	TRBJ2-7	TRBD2	TGTGCCAGCAGCCAGGAATCGGGACTAGCGCGCTACGAGCAGTACTTC	CASSQESGLARYEQYF
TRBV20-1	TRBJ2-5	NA	TGCAGTGCTAGTCTGTTAGAGACCCAGTACTTC	CSASLLETQYF
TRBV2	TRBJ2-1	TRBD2	TGTGCCAGCAGTGAGGGGACTAGCAATGAGCAGTTCTTC	CASSEGTSNEQFF
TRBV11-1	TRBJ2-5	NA	TGTGCCAGCAGCTATAGCCAGGAGGGGACCCAGTACTTC	CASSYSQEGTQYF
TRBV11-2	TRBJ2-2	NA	TGTGCCAGCAGCCCCCTGGGGCGCCGAGGCGGGGAGCTGTTTTTT	CASSPLGRRGGELFF
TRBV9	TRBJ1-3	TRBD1	TGTGCCAGCAGCCAAGGGACAGATCCTTTCTCTGGAAACACCATATATTTT	CASSQGTDPFSGNTIYF
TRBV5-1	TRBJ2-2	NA	TGCGCCAGCAGCTTGTCCGGGACGAACACCGGGGAGCTGTTTTTT	CASSLSGTNTGELFF
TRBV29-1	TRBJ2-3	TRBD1	TGCAGCGTTGAAGCGGGGGACAGGGGGTGGGATACGCAGTATTTT	CSVEAGDRGWDTQYF
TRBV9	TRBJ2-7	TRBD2	TGTGCCAGCAGCCCGTCCGGGACTAGCTTTTACGAGCAGTACTTC	CASSPSGTSFYEQYF
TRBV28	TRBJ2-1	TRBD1	TGTGCCAGCAGTACGGGACAGGGACGCGAGCAGTTCTTC	CASSTGQGREQFF
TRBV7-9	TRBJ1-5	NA	TGTGCCAGCAGCTTATCCGCAGGGTATCAGCCCCAGCATTTT	CASSLSAGYQPQHF
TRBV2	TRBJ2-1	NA	TGTGCCAGCAGTGAAAGTGCCTTGAGGGAGCAGTTCTTC	CASSESALREQFF
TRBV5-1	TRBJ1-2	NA	TGCGCCAGCAGCCAAGGAGGGACCCTTTATGGCTACACCTTC	CASSQGGTLYGYTF
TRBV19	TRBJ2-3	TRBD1	TGTGCCAGTAGTAGGGTCCGGGACAGGGCGGATACGCAGTATTTT	CASSRVRDRADTQYF
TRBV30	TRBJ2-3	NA	TGTGCCTGGCGCCACAGGGTGAACACAGATACGCAGTATTTT	CAWRHRVNTDTQYF
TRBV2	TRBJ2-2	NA	TGTGCCAGCAGGCCCAGACTGCGGACCGGGGAGCTGTTTTTT	CASRPRLRTGELFF
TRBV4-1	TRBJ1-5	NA	TGCGCCAGCAGCCAAGAAAGCCAGGGGTCGCAGCCCCAGCATTTT	CASSQESQGSQPQHF
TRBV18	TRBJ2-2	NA	TGTGCCAGCTCACTCAGGGGCGACACCGGGGAGCTGTTTTTT	CASSLRGDTGELFF
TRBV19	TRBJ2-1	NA	TGTGCCAGTAGTCGTGACAAGTACAATGAGCAGTTCTTC	CASSRDKYNEQFF
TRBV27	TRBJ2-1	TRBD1	TGTGCCAGCAGTCCCCGGGACAGGGGTCCTGAGCAGTTCTTC	CASSPRDRGPEQFF
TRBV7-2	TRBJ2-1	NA	TGTGCCAGCAGCTTCACAAATGGCCCAGGGAATGAGCAGTTCTTC	CASSFTNGPGNEQFF
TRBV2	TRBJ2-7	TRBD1	TGTGCCGGGGGGACAGGGGGTATCTCCTACGAGCAGTACTTC	CAGGTGGISYEQYF
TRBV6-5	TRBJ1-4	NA	TGTGCCAGCAGGTCGGGACGGGAGGTCGAAAAACTGTTTTTT	CASRSGREVEKLFF
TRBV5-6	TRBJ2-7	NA	TGTGCCAGCAGCTTGGGTGGGCTCGAGCAGTACTTC	CASSLGGLEQYF
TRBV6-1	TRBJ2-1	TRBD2	TGTGCCAGCAGTGAGACTAGCGATGAGCAGTTCTTC	CASSETSDEQFF
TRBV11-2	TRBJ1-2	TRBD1	TGTGCCAGCAGCCCGAGAGACAGGGGGCATCGCTACACCTTC	CASSPRDRGHRYTF
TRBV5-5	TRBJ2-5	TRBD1	TGTGCCAGCAGCTTCCCAGGGGGAGAGACCCAGTACTTC	CASSFPGGETQYF
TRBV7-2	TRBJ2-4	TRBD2	TGTGCCAGCAGCTTAGACAGCGGGGCGGGAACCAAAAACATTCAGTACTTC	CASSLDSGAGTKNIQYF
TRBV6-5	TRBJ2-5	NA	TGTGCCAGCAGTTTTGGCAGGGCACAAGAGACCCAGTACTTC	CASSFGRAQETQYF
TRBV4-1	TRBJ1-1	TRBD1	TGCGCCAGCAGCCAAGTGGACAGGGAGAACACTGAAGCTTTCTTT	CASSQVDRENTEAFF
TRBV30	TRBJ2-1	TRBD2	TGTGCCTGGAGTACCCTAGCGGGAGTTGAGCAGTTCTTC	CAWSTLAGVEQFF
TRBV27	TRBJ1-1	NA	TGTGCCAGCAGTTCCGCAGGGGTGGTGACTGAAGCTTTCTTT	CASSSAGVVTEAFF
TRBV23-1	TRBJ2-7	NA	TGCGCCAGCAGTCAAGACAGCTCCTACGAGCAGTACTTC	CASSQDSSYEQYF
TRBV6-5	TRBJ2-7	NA	TGTGCCAGCAGCCGCGAACCGGGAACTACTTACGAGCAGTACTTC	CASSREPGTTYEQYF
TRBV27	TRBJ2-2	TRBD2	TGTGCCAGCAGTTTGGGGGGGAGCTTGAACACCGGGGAGCTGTTTTTT	CASSLGGSLNTGELFF
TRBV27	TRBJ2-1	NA	TGTGCCAGCAGTTTAGGGGGGAGCTCCTACAATGAGCAGTTCTTC	CASSLGGSSYNEQFF
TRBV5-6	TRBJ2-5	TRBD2	TGTGCCAGCAGCTTGGTATTTTCTAGCGGGAAGAGAGAGACCCAGTACTTC	CASSLVFSSGKRETQYF
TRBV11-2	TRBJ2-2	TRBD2	TGTGCCAGCAGCTCCCAAGTGGGGGGGGAACCCGGGGAGCTGTTTTTT	CASSSQVGGEPGELFF
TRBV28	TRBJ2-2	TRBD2	TGTGCCAGCAGTCCTATGCGTCGGGCTAGCGGGAGGAACACCGGGGAGCTGTTTTTT	CASSPMRRASGRNTGELFF
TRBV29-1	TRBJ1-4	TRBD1	TGCAGCGCTGAGGGGACAGGCGAAAGAGCTAATGAAAAACTGTTTTTT	CSAEGTGERANEKLFF